The rows below give T cell receptor beta chains drawn from one sample of a study of naive and memory T cell subsets. Each CDR3 protein gets one entry after TCRdb re-called the UMI-ligation and nested PCR reads with MiXCR. The sample holds 90,000 to 120,000 distinct CDR3 sequences, around 15% seen once. The specimen was naive CD8+ T cells from blood. All receptors derive from a human donor in good health. The conserved cysteine and the conserved F or W are not part of the CDR3 here. The size entry is marked missing in some rows and otherwise reads once, few, many or a size class.

v_gene: TRBV6-1
abundance: -
CDR3aa: ASCESGNQPQH

v_gene: TRBV7-8
abundance: -
CDR3aa: ASSPTGTGNREQY

v_gene: TRBV10-3
abundance: few
CDR3aa: AISPQGSEQY

v_gene: TRBV9
abundance: few
CDR3aa: ASSPWSGSNTGELF

v_gene: TRBV19
abundance: -
CDR3aa: ASSPGLPNEQF

v_gene: TRBV5-6
abundance: -
CDR3aa: ASSFGTDPEKLF

v_gene: TRBV2
abundance: few
CDR3aa: ASEVGGGRSYNEQF

v_gene: TRBV27
abundance: -
CDR3aa: ASSLNKNTEAF

v_gene: TRBV7-9
abundance: many
CDR3aa: ASSLSLASYNEQF

v_gene: TRBV9
abundance: many
CDR3aa: ASSFSPGLDNEQF

v_gene: TRBV7-2
abundance: few
CDR3aa: ASSPQGSGYNEQF

v_gene: TRBV7-9
abundance: -
CDR3aa: ASSLVARTSGSYNEQF

v_gene: TRBV7-3
abundance: -
CDR3aa: ASSLGTGKFYEQY

v_gene: TRBV7-8
abundance: -
CDR3aa: ASSYHPRQGQDQY

v_gene: TRBV7-9
abundance: many
CDR3aa: ASSSTGPEMDSPLH

v_gene: TRBV12-3/TRBV12-4
abundance: many
CDR3aa: ASIAATSSGNTIY

v_gene: TRBV20-1
abundance: many
CDR3aa: SARVLSGGPSSYNEQF

v_gene: TRBV12-3/TRBV12-4
abundance: few
CDR3aa: ASSPPFGLMQDTQY

v_gene: TRBV20-1
abundance: -
CDR3aa: SARGEINFYEQY

v_gene: TRBV7-9
abundance: many
CDR3aa: ASSFHGTSGSRPGELF

v_gene: TRBV19
abundance: -
CDR3aa: ASARDNEQF

v_gene: TRBV10-3
abundance: few
CDR3aa: AISESQGETQY

v_gene: TRBV3-1
abundance: many
CDR3aa: ASTPGQTVPTYEQY

v_gene: TRBV4-2
abundance: -
CDR3aa: ASSHNQGGTEAF

v_gene: TRBV7-3
abundance: once
CDR3aa: ASSLGTGGEETQY

v_gene: TRBV6-6
abundance: -
CDR3aa: ASSGDLGGTEAF

v_gene: TRBV6-5
abundance: -
CDR3aa: ASSGGEDYNEQF

v_gene: TRBV19
abundance: few
CDR3aa: ASSEGARTDTQY

v_gene: TRBV7-8
abundance: -
CDR3aa: ASSLGSSGSNTDTQY

v_gene: TRBV7-9
abundance: few
CDR3aa: ASSGRDSVQETQY

v_gene: TRBV6-2/TRBV6-3
abundance: -
CDR3aa: ASKIRRSGETQY

v_gene: TRBV4-2
abundance: few
CDR3aa: ASSQPGRGTYEQY

v_gene: TRBV29-1
abundance: few
CDR3aa: SVEESPEGSGYGYT

v_gene: TRBV6-6
abundance: -
CDR3aa: ASSRSRGGETQY

v_gene: TRBV20-1
abundance: -
CDR3aa: SARDGDYSSYEQY

v_gene: TRBV4-2
abundance: few
CDR3aa: ASSQDRGELF

v_gene: TRBV27
abundance: -
CDR3aa: ASSWTGQGTEAF

v_gene: TRBV7-2
abundance: few
CDR3aa: ASSYIRDGKF

v_gene: TRBV27
abundance: many
CDR3aa: ASSSTPNQPQH

v_gene: TRBV12-3/TRBV12-4
abundance: -
CDR3aa: ASVGGNPYGYT